The entry that follows covers one T cell receptor (beta chain) sequence. Each CDR3 protein gets one entry after TCRdb re-called the 5' RACE reads with MiXCR. The table shows a few hundred thousand distinct CDR3 sequences, with 19% occurring only once. The length of the CDR3 is 17 residues. Germline V gives CDR1 DFQATT, CDR2 SNEGSKA (reference sequence). V lost 4 bases, J lost 8 bases, and 15 bases stayed unmatched. This record comes from a study of T cells after yellow fever vaccination. The chain combines TRBV20-1 with TRBJ2-4; 12 bases match TRBD1. Source: PBMCs, taken 15 days after the yellow fever booster vaccination. The clonotype was recovered from a man aged 25-45 years who received the YFV17D yellow fever vaccine. This CDR3 is CSATQYSGTGGDDIQYF. In nucleotides, the CDR3 is TGCAGTGCTACGCAATATTCCGGGACAGGGGGCGATGACATTCAGTACTTC.